The 10 T cell receptor beta chains given below trace back to one sample, sequenced in a study of cytomegalovirus exposure and HLA in healthy donors (dated by TCRdb to 2016 to 2017). Preparation of the library involved the immunoSEQ multiplex PCR assay. Entries here come from immuneACCESS through TCRdb and include only in-frame sequences with V and J called. Some clones fail to appear in such tables; in the studies checked, an unresolved V gene covers under half of the shortfall, and the cause of the remainder is unknown. Counted in this sample were some 87,000 clones; 96% of them appeared once. The ten largest clones add up to about 1.3% of the sample. The sequenced sample consisted of PBMCs. The receptors originated from a woman between 18 and 29 years old in good health and CMV-seronegative.

This clone was seen a few times. The chain links TRBV4-1 to TRBJ2-7; D is unresolved. CDR1 and CDR2 from the germline V gene are MGHRA and YSYEKL. The CDR3 extends over 12 amino acids. V was shortened by 1 base and J by 3 bases, with 4 bases between the two germline ends. The CDR3 spells CASSQGSYEQYF. The DNA of the CDR3 is TGCGCCAGCAGCCAAGGTAGCTACGAGCAGTACTTC.

The gene calls are TRBV6-1 and TRBJ2-3; the match to TRBD1 covers 11 bases. From germline, CDR1 is MNHNS and CDR2 SASEGT. J was trimmed by 3 bases and V by 6 bases; bases with no gene match: 2. This CDR3 is built from 14 residues. CDR3 protein: CASSWDRGTDTQYF. Here the CDR3 DNA reads TGTGCCAGCAGCTGGGACAGGGGGACAGATACGCAGTATTTT.

V usage is TRBV27 and J usage is TRBJ2-2; TRBD2 matches at 10 bases. The germline V gene encodes CDR1 MNHEY and CDR2 SMNVEV (reference sequence). The CDR3 spans 16 residues. The V and J ends lost 5 bases and 1 base, in that order; junction bases with no gene match: 4. The CDR3 region is CASSKREGRNTGELFF. The CDR3 DNA is TGTGCCAGCAGTAAGCGGGAGGGCCGGAACACCGGGGAGCTGTTTTTT.

The V call is TRBV2, the J call TRBJ2-5, with 10 positions matching TRBD1. The CDR3 contains 14 residues. Germline V gene lookup returns CDR1 SNHLY and CDR2 FYNNEI. V lost 8 bases, J lost 4 bases, and 7 bases stayed unmatched. Written as DNA, the CDR3 is TGTGCCAGCGGGCAGACAGGGGGCCCAGAGACCCAGTACTTC. Residues: CASGQTGGPETQYF.

V is TRBV7-2 and J is TRBJ1-5; TRBD1 is a possible D gene (5 bases). Germline assignment: CDR1 SGHTA and CDR2 FQGNSA. Trimming pared 5 bases from V and 2 bases from J, leaving 10 bases between. The CDR3 consists of 14 residues. DNA for the CDR3: TGTGCCAGCAGCGGAGGGGCAGGCAATCAGCCCCAGCATTTT. Translating gives CASSGGAGNQPQHF.

This rearrangement joins TRBV29-1 to TRBJ2-1, with 7 bases that match TRBD2. Losses at the gene ends were 4 bases for V and 5 bases for J; bases not matched to a gene: 20. CDR3 length: 18 amino acids. Germline V gives CDR1 SQVTM, CDR2 ANQGSEA. The CDR3 spells CSVVGGSFTGRINNEQFF. CDR3 nucleotide sequence: TGCAGCGTTGTTGGCGGGAGTTTTACCGGACGAATTAACAATGAGCAGTTCTTC.

This chain uses TRBV14 with TRBJ2-1; 7 bases map to TRBD2. This CDR3 comprises 13 residues. The ends lost 5 bases at V and 6 bases at J; junction bases unmatched: 4. Germline V lookup: CDR1 SGHDN, CDR2 FVKESK. The CDR3 nucleotides read TGTGCCAGCAGCGAGTCGGGAGGCAATGAGCAGTTCTTC. Translation: CASSESGGNEQFF.

The V and J genes are TRBV4-1 and TRBJ2-7; 9 nucleotides line up with TRBD1. Losses at the gene ends were 0 bases for V and 4 bases for J; bases not matched to a gene: 4. The length of the CDR3 is 15 residues. Germline V gene data show CDR1 as MGHRA and CDR2 as YSYEKL. For the CDR3, the DNA is TGCGCCAGCAGCCAAGATGAACAGGGGGCTTACGAGCAGTACTTC. Encoded protein: CASSQDEQGAYEQYF.

The chain is built from TRBV5-1 and TRBJ2-3; TRBD2 matches 10 bases. The CDR3 consists of 16 residues. In germline, CDR1 is SGHRS, CDR2 YFSETQ. J lost 4 bases, V lost 3 bases, and 8 bases had no gene match. For the CDR3, the DNA is TGCGCCAGCAGCTCGGATTTAGCGGGAGGCTCAGATACGCAGTATTTT. Amino acid sequence: CASSSDLAGGSDTQYF.

The chain is built from TRBV10-3 and TRBJ2-7; the match to TRBD2 covers 10 bases. This CDR3 contains 15 residues. V shed 6 bases and J 1 base; nucleotides not matched to a gene: 6. Germline assignment: CDR1 ENHRY and CDR2 SYGVKD. CDR3 nucleotide sequence: TGTGCCATCAGCTTACTAGCGGGAATATCCTACGAGCAGTACTTC. This translates into CAISLLAGISYEQYF.